These 12 T cell receptor beta chains were all obtained from the same sample, sequenced in a study of low-dose radiotherapy and immunotherapy resistance in tumors. Time point described: before trial treatment. TRAV and TRBV primers primed cDNA for both TCRalpha and TCRbeta. It was with a constant-region primer and a V-primer adapter that TCRs were amplified over approximately 18 PCR cycles. TCRdb reprocessed the reads via MiXCR and lists one record per CDR3 protein. The sample has around 76,000 distinct CDR3 sequences, more than 25% seen once. Sequences were derived from PBMCs, sampled before treatment. The receptors originated from a female donor with ovarian cancer.

At least ten counts were recorded for this clonotype. The CDR3 loop is CASSSGTEYNQPQHF. Here the CDR3 DNA reads TGTGCCAGTAGTTCCGGGACAGAGTACAATCAGCCCCAGCATTTT. The rearrangement uses TRBV19 and TRBJ1-5; the match to TRBD1 covers 7 bases. The CDR3 covers 15 residues. V trimming: 5 bases; J trimming: 3 bases; junction bases outside the gene matches: 7. Germline V gene lookup returns CDR1 LNHDA and CDR2 SQIVND (reference sequence).

This clonotype was recorded at least ten times. The V call is TRBV28, the J call TRBJ1-1; TRBD1 matches 8 bases. Trimming removed 6 bases from V and 5 bases from J; junction bases left unmatched: 8. Germline V gene data show CDR1 as MDHEN and CDR2 as SYDVKM. This CDR3 is built from 14 residues. The CDR3 here is CASRGRQGWTEAFF. As DNA, the CDR3 is TGTGCCAGCAGGGGCCGACAGGGGTGGACTGAAGCTTTCTTT.

This clonotype has a count of ten or more. V gene TRBV19 combines with J gene TRBJ1-6, with D perhaps matching TRBD1 (5 bases). The germline V gene encodes CDR1 LNHDA and CDR2 SQIVND (reference sequence). The CDR3 length is 16 residues. V lost 5 bases and J 12 bases, leaving 23 bases between the germline ends. CDR3 bases: TGTGCCAGTAGTCTTAGCCCGGGACCCGCGGTTGGACCCCTCCACTTT. It translates to CASSLSPGPAVGPLHF.

There are a few counts of this clonotype. The rearrangement links TRBV2 to TRBJ1-1, with a weak D call TRBD1 (5 bases). This CDR3 is 12 amino acids long. Per germline, CDR1 SNHLY and CDR2 FYNNEI. Trimming removed 7 bases from V and 1 base from J, with 7 bases in between. CDR3 nucleotides: TGTGCCAGCAATACAGGGAACACTGAAGCTTTCTTT. Its translation: CASNTGNTEAFF. The full variable domain, with the rest looked up from reference TRBV2 and TRBJ1-1, is EPEVTQTPSHQVTQMGQEVILRCVPISNHLYFYWYRQILGQKVEFLVSFYNNEISEKSEIFDDQFSVERPDGSNFTLKIRSTKLEDSAMYFCASNTGNTEAFFGQGTRLTVV.

About this clonotype: A far larger clone lies a single base away; this is likely a read error. The rearrangement joins TRBV7-9 to TRBJ2-7; TRBD1 aligns across 7 bases. Germline assignment: CDR1 SEHNR and CDR2 FQNEAQ (reference sequence). J gave up 2 bases and V 4 bases, and 2 bases lay outside the gene matches. This CDR3 region has 13 residues. The CDR3 bases are TGTGCCAGCAGCTCCACAGGGGCCTACGAGCAGTACTTC. Its translation is CASSSTGAYEQYF.

CDR3 in DNA: TGTGCCAGCAGTAGGGACATGAACACTGAAGCTTTCTTT. Residues: CASSRDMNTEAFF. The J gene is TRBJ1-1, the V gene TRBV7-3, with D perhaps matching TRBD1 (6 bases). V was pared by 6 bases and J by 0 bases, with 8 bases between. This CDR3 comprises 13 residues. Germline V gene lookup returns CDR1 SGHTA and CDR2 FQGTGA.

This clonotype was counted only a few times. The V call is TRBV11-2, the J call TRBJ2-5; D remains ambiguous. CDR3 length: 12 amino acids. V was shortened by 5 bases and J by 5 bases, with 9 bases between the two germline ends. Germline-derived CDR1 and CDR2 are SGHAT and FQNNGV. CDR3 residues: CASSHVGETQYF. CDR3 in DNA: TGTGCCAGCAGCCATGTAGGGGAGACCCAGTACTTC. The full variable domain, in which reference TRBV11-2 and TRBJ2-5 provide the parts outside the CDR3, is EAGVAQSPRYKIIEKRQSVAFWCNPISGHATLYWYQQILGQGPKLLIQFQNNGVVDDSQLPKDRFSAERLKGVDSTLKIQPAKLEDSAVYLCASSHVGETQYFGPGTRLLVL.

This chain connects TRBV4-3 to TRBJ2-1, with 14 bases lining up with TRBD2. Germline lookup yields CDR1 LGHNA and CDR2 YSLEER. The CDR3 runs 16 residues. V gave up 3 bases and J gave up 2 bases; unmatched junction bases: 0. The CDR3 spells CASSQTSGGAYNEQFF. Here the CDR3 DNA reads TGCGCCAGCAGCCAGACTAGCGGGGGGGCCTACAATGAGCAGTTCTTC.

The rearrangement joins TRBV24-1 to TRBJ2-1; no reliable D call. Germline V lookup: CDR1 KGHDR, CDR2 SFDVKD. Trimming shortened V by 2 bases and J by 6 bases, and 16 bases separated the two germline ends. CDR3 length equals 16 residues. CDR3 coding DNA: TGTGCCACCAGTGATTCTGCCGGGCCAAGGTCCAATGAGCAGTTCTTC. It codes for CATSDSAGPRSNEQFF.

This clonotype was recorded at least ten times. The chain combines TRBV20-1 with TRBJ2-5, with a possible D match to TRBD1 (5 bases). The CDR3 length is 14 residues. Trimming cost V 3 bases and J 1 base, with 12 bases left between them. Per germline, CDR1 DFQATT and CDR2 SNEGSKA (reference sequence). The CDR3 sequence: CSASDGAVQETQYF. CDR3 nucleotides: TGCAGTGCTAGTGATGGGGCGGTCCAAGAGACCCAGTACTTC.

This clonotype was detected many times. The CDR3 coding sequence is TGCGCCAGCAGCCAAGATACAGGGGGCAGGTCACCCCTCCACTTT. As protein: CASSQDTGGRSPLHF. The V gene is TRBV4-3, the J gene TRBJ1-6; TRBD1 agrees at 9 bases. The CDR3 is 15 amino acids. Germline CDR1 and CDR2: LGHNA and YSLEER. Unmatched junction bases numbered 4, after V lost 0 bases and J lost 10 bases.

This clonotype was counted at least ten times. The chain joins TRBV28 to TRBJ2-7; 9 nucleotides align to TRBD1. Germline lookup yields CDR1 MDHEN and CDR2 SYDVKM. This CDR3 is built from 15 residues. The ends lost 5 bases at V and 3 bases at J; junction bases unmatched: 8. CDR3 DNA: TGTGCCAGCAGTCCCCCAGGGGACAGGGTCTACGAGCAGTACTTC. It translates to CASSPPGDRVYEQYF.